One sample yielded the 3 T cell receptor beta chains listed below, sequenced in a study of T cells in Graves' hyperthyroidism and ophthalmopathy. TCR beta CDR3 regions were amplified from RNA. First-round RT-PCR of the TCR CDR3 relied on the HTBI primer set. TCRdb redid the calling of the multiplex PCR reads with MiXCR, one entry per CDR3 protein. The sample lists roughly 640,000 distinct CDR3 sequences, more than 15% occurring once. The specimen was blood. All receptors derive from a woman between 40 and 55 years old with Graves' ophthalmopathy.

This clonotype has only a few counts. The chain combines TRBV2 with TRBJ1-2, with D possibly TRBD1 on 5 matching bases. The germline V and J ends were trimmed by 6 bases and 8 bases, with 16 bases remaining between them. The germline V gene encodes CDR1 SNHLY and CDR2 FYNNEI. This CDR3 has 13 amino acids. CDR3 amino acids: CASRETGWGGYTF. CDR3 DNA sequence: TGTGCCAGCAGGGAAACAGGCTGGGGGGGCTACACCTTC.

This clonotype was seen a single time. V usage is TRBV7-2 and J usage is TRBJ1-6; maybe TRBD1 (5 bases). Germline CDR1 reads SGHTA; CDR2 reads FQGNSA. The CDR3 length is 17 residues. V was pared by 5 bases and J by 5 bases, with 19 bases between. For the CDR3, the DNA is TGTGCCAGCAGCCCCCCCCCCCGCTGGGGGGATAATTCACCCCTCCACTTT. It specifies CASSPPPRWGDNSPLHF.

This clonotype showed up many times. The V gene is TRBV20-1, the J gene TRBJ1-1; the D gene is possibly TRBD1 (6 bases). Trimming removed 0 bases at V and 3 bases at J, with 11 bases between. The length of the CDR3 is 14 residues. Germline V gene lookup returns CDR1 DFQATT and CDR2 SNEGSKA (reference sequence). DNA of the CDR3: TGCAGTGCTAGAGAAGGACAGCATGACACTGAAGCTTTCTTT. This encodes CSAREGQHDTEAFF.